These 18 T cell receptor beta chains originate from one sample sequenced in a study of CD8+CD57+ T cells in acquired aplastic anemia. It was genomic DNA that served as the template for profiling TCR beta VDJ and CDR3. TCRdb passed the reads through MiXCR, listing each CDR3 protein once. The sample has roughly 58,000 distinct CDR3 sequences; about 56% are singletons. Sequences were obtained from sorted CD4+, CD8+, or CD8+CD57+ T cells (not recorded which) from PBMCs. These TCRs come from a human donor in good health, serving as a control.

This clonotype was recorded many times. The rearrangement joins TRBV6-1 to TRBJ2-3, with D possibly being TRBD1 (6 bases). CDR3 length equals 15 residues. Trimming stripped 6 bases from V and 3 bases from J, with 16 bases between. Germline V gene data show CDR1 as MNHNS and CDR2 as SASEGT. The CDR3 loop reads CASRSYDRMTDTQYF. In DNA, the CDR3 is TGTGCCAGCAGATCCTACGACAGGATGACAGATACGCAGTATTTT.

This clonotype has ten or more counts. The CDR3 region is CASSLDRGFADTQYF. CDR3 sequence (DNA): TGTGCCAGCAGTTTGGACAGGGGGTTCGCAGATACGCAGTATTTT. The gene calls are TRBV12-3 or TRBV12-4 and TRBJ2-3; 10 bases match TRBD1. The CDR3 totals 15 residues. Germline trimming cut 3 bases from V and 4 bases from J; bases unmatched to any gene: 4.

This clonotype was picked up many times. The V call is TRBV19, the J call TRBJ1-4; D not resolved. Germline V gene lookup returns CDR1 LNHDA and CDR2 SQIVND (reference sequence). The CDR3 is made up of 14 amino acids. V was trimmed by 1 base and J by 4 bases, leaving 7 bases between them. This chain's CDR3 is CASSIASLNEKLFF. Here the CDR3 DNA reads TGTGCCAGTAGTATAGCCAGCCTTAATGAAAAACTGTTTTTT.

This clonotype turned up a few times. Given a much more abundant clone one base away, this may be a read error. The rearrangement links TRBV20-1 to TRBJ2-5, with TRBD2 matching 12 bases. The CDR3 length is 18 residues. The germline gives CDR1 DFQATT, CDR2 SNEGSKA (reference sequence). The CDR3 bases are TGCACTGCTAGAGATGGGGGACGGACTAGCGGGACCCAAGAGACCCAGTACTTC. Encoded protein: CTARDGGRTSGTQETQYF.

The chain recombines TRBV20-1 with TRBJ1-2; D is possibly TRBD1 (5 bases). Looked up from germline, CDR1 is DFQATT and CDR2 is SNEGSKA (reference sequence). The CDR3 length is 12 residues. Trimming left V 3 bases short and J 2 bases short, with 7 bases between. CDR3 sequence (DNA): TGCAGTGCTAGCGGGGGGAACTATGGCTACACCTTC. This encodes CSASGGNYGYTF.

Notes on this clonotype: Given the absence of the conserved phenylalanine or tryptophan at the CDR3 end, a read error is likely. The J gene is TRBJ2-7, the V gene TRBV10-2, with 7 bases lining up with TRBD1. Looked up from germline, CDR1 is WSHSY and CDR2 is SAAADI. The CDR3 contains 16 residues. CDR3 loop: CASPDRKGTFSYEQYL. DNA of the CDR3: TGTGCCAGCCCGGACAGGAAAGGGACATTCTCCTACGAGCAGTACCTC.

This chain joins TRBV25-1 and TRBJ1-2, with D possibly TRBD1 on 6 matching bases. V was clipped by 1 base and J by 4 bases, with 19 bases between them. The germline CDR1 and CDR2 sequences are MGHDK and SYGVNS. CDR3 length: 17 residues. The CDR3 here is CASSEFSPDTGPYGYTF. The CDR3 nucleotides read TGTGCCAGCAGTGAATTTAGCCCGGACACAGGGCCCTATGGCTACACCTTC.

Ten or more counts support this clonotype. V gene TRBV3-1 combines with J gene TRBJ2-5, with 10 bases lining up with TRBD2. Germline V gene lookup returns CDR1 LGHDT and CDR2 YNNKEL (reference sequence). The CDR3 contains 18 residues. V was pared by 4 bases and J by 4 bases, with 15 bases of the junction left unmatched. Here the CDR3 reads CASSLTTFGLAGVETQYF. Here the CDR3 DNA reads TGTGCCAGCAGCCTAACTACCTTCGGGCTAGCGGGAGTAGAGACCCAGTACTTC.

The DNA of the CDR3 is TGCAGTGCCTTGTACCAAGAGACCCAGTACTTC. The encoded protein is CSALYQETQYF. The gene calls are TRBV20-1 and TRBJ2-5; D is unresolved. Looked up from germline, CDR1 is DFQATT and CDR2 is SNEGSKA (reference sequence). The CDR3 extends over 11 amino acids. Deletions cut 6 bases from V and 0 bases from J, with 5 bases between.

This clonotype was counted at least ten times. This chain uses TRBV7-8 with TRBJ1-1, with TRBD1 identical over 9 bases. Unmatched junction bases numbered 9, after V lost 5 bases and J lost 8 bases. In germline, CDR1 is SGHVS, CDR2 FQNEAQ. This CDR3 has 14 residues. This CDR3 reads CASSAQSGQGEAFF. CDR3 DNA: TGTGCCAGCAGCGCGCAGTCCGGACAGGGGGAAGCTTTCTTT.

This clonotype was counted only a few times. The rearrangement uses TRBV2 and TRBJ2-3, with 10 bases lining up with TRBD2. The V gene end was trimmed by 3 bases and the J gene end by 2 bases; junction bases not matched to a gene: 8. Germline V gene data show CDR1 as SNHLY and CDR2 as FYNNEI. The CDR3 sequence is 17 residues long. The CDR3 loop is CASSDLAGASYTDTQYF. Here the CDR3 DNA reads TGTGCCAGCAGTGATCTAGCGGGGGCCTCTTACACAGATACGCAGTATTTT. Full variable domain (rest looked up from reference TRBV2 and TRBJ2-3): EPEVTQTPSHQVTQMGQEVILRCVPISNHLYFYWYRQILGQKVEFLVSFYNNEISEKSEIFDDQFSVERPDGSNFTLKIRSTKLEDSAMYFCASSDLAGASYTDTQYFGPGTRLTVL.

This clonotype was recorded many times. V usage is TRBV5-4 and J usage is TRBJ1-4; D gene unclear. This CDR3 is 12 amino acids long. V gave up 1 base and J gave up 5 bases, with 3 bases separating them. Germline V CDR1 and CDR2: SGHNT, YYREEE (reference sequence). The CDR3 here is CASSLPNEKLFF. As DNA, the CDR3 is TGTGCCAGCAGCTTGCCGAATGAAAAACTGTTTTTT.

J is TRBJ2-7 and V is TRBV7-2; possible D gene TRBD1, 6 bases. V shed 4 bases and J shed 9 bases, with 10 bases lying between them. CDR1 is SGHTA, CDR2 FQGNSA, per germline. The length of the CDR3 is 11 residues. The CDR3 spells CASSYTTGQYF. The CDR3, as DNA: TGTGCCAGCAGCTACACGACAGGGCAGTACTTC.

The gene calls are TRBV15 and TRBJ1-1; D call uncertain. Germline V gives CDR1 LNHNV, CDR2 YYDKDF (reference sequence). Trimming cost V 3 bases and J 3 bases, with 8 bases left between them. The CDR3 has 13 residues. The CDR3 loop is CATSRGRDTEAFF. In DNA form, the CDR3 reads TGTGCCACCAGCAGGGGGAGGGACACTGAAGCTTTCTTT.

This clonotype counts as medium-sized. The chain carries TRBV2 and TRBJ2-5, with 12 bases fitting TRBD2. Germline CDR1 reads SNHLY; CDR2 reads FYNNEI. This CDR3 has 16 amino acids. Losses at the gene ends were 6 bases for V and 1 base for J; bases not matched to a gene: 6. CDR3 residues: CASRSLAGGIQETQYF. Here the CDR3 DNA reads TGTGCCAGCAGGTCCCTAGCGGGAGGGATCCAAGAGACCCAGTACTTC.

This clonotype was seen a single time. V usage is TRBV6-5 and J usage is TRBJ2-5, with 9 bases identical to TRBD2. The CDR3 is 13 amino acids. J lost 9 bases, V lost 4 bases, and 6 bases had no gene match. In germline, CDR1 is MNHEY, CDR2 SVGAGI. The CDR3 DNA is TGTGCCAGCAGTTCCGGCGGGGGGGCGGCCCAGTACTTC. Protein: CASSSGGGAAQYF.

The V and J genes are TRBV7-2 and TRBJ1-6; D gene ambiguous. Looked up from germline, CDR1 is SGHTA and CDR2 is FQGNSA. The CDR3 is 12 amino acids. Trimming shortened V by 6 bases and J by 5 bases, and 5 bases separated the two germline ends. CDR3 residues: CASRDNNSPLHF. The CDR3 bases are TGTGCCAGCAGGGATAATAATTCACCCCTCCACTTT.

V is TRBV5-1 and J is TRBJ2-1; 9 nucleotides agree with TRBD1. The CDR3 totals 15 residues. After removal of 3 bases from V and 4 bases from J, the junction contained 5 bases not matched to a gene. The germline V gene encodes CDR1 SGHRS and CDR2 YFSETQ. The CDR3 coding sequence is TGCGCCAGCAGCTCGGGACAGGGACCTTACAATGAGCAGTTCTTC. It is translated as CASSSGQGPYNEQFF.